This TCR beta chain comes out of a study of cytomegalovirus exposure and HLA in healthy donors. The V gene lost 5 bases and the J gene lost 5 bases, with 18 bases spanning the gap. Germline-derived CDR1 and CDR2 are LGHNA and YNFKEQ. The CDR3 sequence is 15 residues long. Use of 60 Vbeta and 13 Jbeta primers characterized the PCR. The assay was immunoSEQ multiplex PCR, and TCRdb's table has in-frame clones only and misses some. The table shows about 160,000 clones, with less than 85% occurring only once. The sequencing input was PBMCs. This sequence originates from a man aged 35-49 years in good health and CMV-seronegative. The gene calls are TRBV4-2 and TRBJ1-1; weak D call: TRBD1 (6 bases). The CDR3: CASSSYQGLDTEAFF. CDR3 nucleotides: TGTGCCAGCAGCTCCTATCAGGGGTTGGATACTGAAGCTTTCTTT.